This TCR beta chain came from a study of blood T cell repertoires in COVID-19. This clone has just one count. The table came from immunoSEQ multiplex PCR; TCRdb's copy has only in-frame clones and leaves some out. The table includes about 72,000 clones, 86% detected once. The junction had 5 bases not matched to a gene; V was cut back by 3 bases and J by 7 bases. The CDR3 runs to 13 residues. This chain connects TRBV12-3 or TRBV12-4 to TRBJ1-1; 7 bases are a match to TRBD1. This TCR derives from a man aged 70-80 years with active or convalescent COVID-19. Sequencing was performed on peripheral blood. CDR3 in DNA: TGTGCCAGCAGTTTGACAGGGTCTGTTGAAGCTTTCTTT. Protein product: CASSLTGSVEAFF.